This T cell receptor beta chain was identified during a study of identifying expanded T cells in peripheral blood. Study-level findings and limits: Approximately 1.1 clones differed between technical replicates, versus around 15 and 18 over time. Clone count variance between approximately two-week samples rose with total template count.

J was trimmed by 9 bases and V by 5 bases; bases with no gene match: 9. The CDR3 is 14 amino acids. Germline loops: CDR1 SEHNR, CDR2 FQNEAQ (reference sequence). No infections or other immune events were documented during collection. Assay: immunoSEQ multiplex PCR; the TCRdb copy retains only in-frame clones and omits some. The table includes 90,000 to 120,000 clones, approximately 90% detected once. This clone was counted only a few times. Its antigen is not known. The chain links TRBV7-9 to TRBJ2-4; the match to TRBD2 covers 8 bases. Source material: blood. This TCR came from a person between 18 and 69 years old in good health. CDR3 coding DNA: TGTGCCAGCAGCGCCGGGGGGGCCAGGGGCATTCAGTACTTC. Translated: CASSAGGARGIQYF.